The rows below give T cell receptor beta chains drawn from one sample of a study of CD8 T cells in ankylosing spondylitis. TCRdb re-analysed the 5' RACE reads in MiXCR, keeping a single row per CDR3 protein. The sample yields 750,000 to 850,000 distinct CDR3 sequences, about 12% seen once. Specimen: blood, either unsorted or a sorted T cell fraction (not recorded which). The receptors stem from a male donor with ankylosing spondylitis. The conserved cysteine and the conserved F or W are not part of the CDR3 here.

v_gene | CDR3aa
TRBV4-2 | ASSQERAGGWGYT
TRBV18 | ASWTGSNQPQH
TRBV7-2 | ASSLEGGGADTQY
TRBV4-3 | ASSQDSGFSNYGYT
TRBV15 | ATSKPAFGVYEQY
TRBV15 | ATSRGGTALTEAF
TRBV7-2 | ASSLAGGGSPLH
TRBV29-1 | SADRGLGTDTQY
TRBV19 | ASSINRDNEQF
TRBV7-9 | ASSLTSGKEQY
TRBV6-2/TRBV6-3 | ASSYSTGTGIYEQY
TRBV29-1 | SVEVSGGNGYT
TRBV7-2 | ASSGRSAQGYT
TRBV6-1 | ASSELRLYGYT
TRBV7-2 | ASSIVTAYEQY
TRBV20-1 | SVPSLNTEAF
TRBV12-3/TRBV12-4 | ASTQRDYQPQH
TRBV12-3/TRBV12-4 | ASSTTGNTEAF
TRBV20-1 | SARHHGEDRVLGTQY
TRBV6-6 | ASSLQGQTQY
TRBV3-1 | ASSLDGRNTIY
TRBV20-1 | SARGAPGSYNEQF
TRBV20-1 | SARGAQFNQPQH
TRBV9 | ASSATTGPDTGELF
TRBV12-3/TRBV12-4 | ASSLREGFEAF
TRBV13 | ASSFYGGDEQF
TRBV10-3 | AISPGLDQPQH
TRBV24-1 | ATGPNYEQY
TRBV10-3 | AISVGQGSTEAF
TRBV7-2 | ASSSGGRVRDYGYT
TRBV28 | ASSLLRGPDTQY
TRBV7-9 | ASSLYSGVTSYEQY
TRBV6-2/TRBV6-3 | ASSQLLGGAVQY
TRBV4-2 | ASSQEGSGNSPLH
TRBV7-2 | ASSLRQGEKLF
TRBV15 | ATSRGPNTEAF
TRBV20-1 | SARDSRGTSYEQY
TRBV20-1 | SLREVGGRYNSPLH
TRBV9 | ASSVLGAGNNEQF
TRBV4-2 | ASSQGDRAGANVLT
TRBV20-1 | SARVWPLKETQY
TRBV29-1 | SVGGYT